This T cell receptor beta chain stems from a study of blood T cell repertoires in COVID-19. About the study: Some COVID-19 samples were acute and others convalescent; all came from the United States, Italy and Spain. PBMCs, B-cell-depleted T cells, or T cells provided the cDNA or gDNA that made up the material.

The CDR3 spans 15 residues. Unmatched junction bases numbered 6, after V lost 5 bases and J lost 4 bases. Germline loops: CDR1 ENHRY, CDR2 SYGVKD. Original methodology: Nucleated cell counts were estimated from reference gene primer amplification. TCRdb's table, derived via immunoSEQ multiplex PCR, lists solely in-frame clones and lacks some. The DNA was the basis for D and trimming; V, J and clone size are from that table. Altogether about 68,000 clones are present, about 80% being singletons, with the ten largest covering roughly 43%. The genes are TRBV10-3 and TRBJ2-1; TRBD2 matches at 9 bases. Sequencing was carried out using peripheral blood. The TCR sequence derives from a man older than 75 with acute or convalescent COVID-19. CDR3 nucleotides: TGTGCCATCAGTACCTTAGCGGGGGCTTACAATGAGCAGTTCTTC. Its protein product is CAISTLAGAYNEQFF.